This record concerns one T cell receptor beta chain sequence. Its target is not known. The data belong to a study of PD-1 blockade in mismatch repair-deficient tumors. TCRdb's copy holds only in-frame clones and misses some; the assay was immunoSEQ multiplex PCR. The sample records approximately 15,000 clones, about four fifths being singletons. V lost 5 bases and J lost 4; bases outside the gene matches: 5. This CDR3 has 14 residues. Germline V lookup: CDR1 SGHAT, CDR2 FQNNGV. Regarding time point: 10-day in vitro stimulation with candidate neoantigen peptide 5. The genes are TRBV11-2 and TRBJ1-2, with TRBD1 identical over 9 bases. The material sequenced was cells cultured in vitro, taken from a patient treated with pembrolizumab. The receptor was derived from an adult with mismatch repair-deficient cancer. CDR3 in DNA: TGTGCCAGCAGCCCCGACAGGGGGTCCTATGGCTACACCTTC. Residues: CASSPDRGSYGYTF.